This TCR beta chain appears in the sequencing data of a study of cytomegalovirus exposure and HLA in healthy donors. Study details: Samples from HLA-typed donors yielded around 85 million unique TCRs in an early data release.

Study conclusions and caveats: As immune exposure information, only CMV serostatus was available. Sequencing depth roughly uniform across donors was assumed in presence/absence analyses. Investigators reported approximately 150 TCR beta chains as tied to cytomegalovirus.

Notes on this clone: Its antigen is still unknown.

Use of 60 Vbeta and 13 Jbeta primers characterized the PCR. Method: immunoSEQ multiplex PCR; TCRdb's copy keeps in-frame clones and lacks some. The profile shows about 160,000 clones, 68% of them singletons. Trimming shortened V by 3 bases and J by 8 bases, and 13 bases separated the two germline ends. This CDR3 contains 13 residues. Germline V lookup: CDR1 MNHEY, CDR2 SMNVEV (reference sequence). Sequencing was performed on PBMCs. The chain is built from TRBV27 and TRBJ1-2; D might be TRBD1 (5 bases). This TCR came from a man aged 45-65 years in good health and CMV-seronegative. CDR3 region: CASSLRGGDGYTF. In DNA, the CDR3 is TGTGCCAGCAGTTTGAGAGGAGGGGACGGCTACACCTTC.